These 8 T cell receptor beta chains were sequenced from one sample in a study of radiotherapy plus CTLA-4 blockade in lung cancer. The assay was immunoSEQ multiplex PCR, and TCRdb's table has in-frame clones only and misses some. The top ten hold approximately 0.73% of the sample, which has some 80,000 clones, more than 80% seen once. Sequenced material: peripheral blood, taken from a patient treated with radiotherapy plus ipilimumab. These receptors originate from a human donor with non-small cell lung cancer who had stable disease on radiotherapy plus ipilimumab.

The J gene is TRBJ1-5, the V gene TRBV18; D ambiguous. CDR1 and CDR2 (germline): KGHSH, LQKENI. Trimming pared 4 bases from V and 1 base from J, leaving 8 bases between. This CDR3 region has 14 residues. For the CDR3, the DNA is TGTGCCAGCTCACGCGAAACCAGCAATCAGCCCCAGCATTTT. It yields the protein CASSRETSNQPQHF. The full variable domain, its missing parts supplied by reference TRBV18 and TRBJ1-5, is NAGVMQNPRHLVRRRGQEARLRCSPMKGHSHVYWYRQLPEEGLKFMVYLQKENIIDESGMPKERFSAEFPKEGPSILRIQQVVRGDSAAYFCASSRETSNQPQHFGDGTRLSIL.

The rearrangement links TRBV11-2 to TRBJ1-5; D is unresolved. V was clipped by 4 bases and J by 7 bases, with 11 bases between them. In germline, CDR1 is SGHAT, CDR2 FQNNGV. This CDR3 region has 13 residues. CDR3 coding DNA: TGTGCCAGCAGCTCCCAATCAGGACAGCCCCAGCATTTT. This codes for CASSSQSGQPQHF.

The genes are TRBV5-1 and TRBJ2-1, with D uncertain. This CDR3 comprises 14 residues. Germline V CDR1 and CDR2: SGHRS, YFSETQ. Trimming removed 4 bases from V and 0 bases from J, with 8 bases in between. Written as DNA, the CDR3 is TGCGCCAGCAGCAAAGCAGACTCCTACAATGAGCAGTTCTTC. Protein product: CASSKADSYNEQFF. The entire variable domain, with the rest obtained from reference TRBV5-1 and TRBJ2-1, is as follows: KAGVTQTPRYLIKTRGQQVTLSCSPISGHRSVSWYQQTPGQGLQFLFEYFSETQRNKGNFPGRFSGRQFSNSRSEMNVSTLELGDSALYLCASSKADSYNEQFFGPGTRLTVL.

The gene calls are TRBV7-3 and TRBJ1-1; a possible D gene is TRBD1 (5 bases). The germline V gene encodes CDR1 SGHTA and CDR2 FQGTGA. This CDR3 is 15 amino acids long. Trimming cost V 2 bases and J 1 base, with 11 bases left between them. The CDR3 DNA is TGTGCCAGCAGCTTATCCAGGGACCCGAACACTGAAGCTTTCTTT. This gives the protein CASSLSRDPNTEAFF.

The chain is built from TRBV30 and TRBJ2-5; no reliable D call. Germline V gives CDR1 GTSNPN, CDR2 SVGIG (reference sequence). The CDR3 sequence is 13 residues long. V lost 3 bases to trimming and J lost 5 bases, with 13 bases between them. The CDR3 coding sequence is TGTGCCTGGAGGACCTGCAGTGAGGAGACCCAGTACTTC. This translates into CAWRTCSEETQYF.

CDR3 bases: TGTGCCAGCAGCTTAGAGGGCGGGGAGGATGAAAAACTGTTTTTT. This translates into CASSLEGGEDEKLFF. This chain links TRBV7-9 with TRBJ1-4; D is unclear. The CDR3 has 15 amino acids. V shed 1 base and J shed 6 bases, with 12 bases lying between them. In germline, CDR1 is SEHNR, CDR2 FQNEAQ (reference sequence).

The chain joins TRBV9 to TRBJ1-2; D not certain. The germline V gene has CDR1 SGDLS and CDR2 YYNGEE. V lost 1 base, J lost 4 bases, and 8 bases lay in between. The length of the CDR3 is 13 residues. CDR3 protein: CASSVSGFYGYTF. The CDR3 region has the DNA TGTGCCAGCAGCGTATCTGGGTTCTATGGCTACACCTTC.

The V gene is TRBV20-1, the J gene TRBJ2-1; the D is unclear. Trimming left V 6 bases short and J 8 bases short, with 11 bases between. Germline assignment: CDR1 DFQATT and CDR2 SNEGSKA (reference sequence). This CDR3 spans 11 amino acids. The DNA of the CDR3 is TGCAGTGCGAAGGACCACCATGAGCAGTTCTTC. As protein: CSAKDHHEQFF.